These 31 T cell receptor beta chains originate from one sample sequenced in a study of T cell responses to AZD1222 COVID-19 vaccine. Sequencing was performed with immunoSEQ multiplex PCR; in TCRdb, only in-frame clones are kept and a portion is missing. The sample holds 80,000 to 90,000 clones, around 91% seen once. This specimen was peripheral blood, taken on day 0 of MenACWY control vaccination. The receptors originated from an adult in good health.

V gene TRBV4-2 combines with J gene TRBJ2-6; D is ambiguous. Germline CDR1 is LGHNA and CDR2 is YNFKEQ. With 2 bases removed from V and 1 base from J, the gap between germline ends came to 6 bases. CDR3 size: 15 residues. The DNA for the CDR3 is TGTGCCAGCAGCCAATTAAGTTCTGGGGCCAACGTCCTGACTTTC. Its protein is CASSQLSSGANVLTF.

This clone came up once. This chain uses TRBV28 with TRBJ1-2, with D possibly matching TRBD1 (5 bases). Trimming cost V 6 bases and J 3 bases, with 11 bases left between them. CDR3 length equals 13 residues. Germline CDR1 reads MDHEN; CDR2 reads SYDVKM. CDR3 nucleotide sequence: TGTGCCAGCAGCATCGGGACGGACTATGGCTACACCTTC. Amino acids: CASSIGTDYGYTF.

V is TRBV20-1 and J is TRBJ2-7; 10 bases align to TRBD2. V lost 3 bases and J lost 2; bases outside the gene matches: 7. The CDR3 spans 15 residues. Germline-derived CDR1 and CDR2 are DFQATT and SNEGSKA (reference sequence). CDR3 protein: CSASALAGVTYEQYF. CDR3 bases: TGCAGTGCTAGTGCCCTAGCGGGGGTGACCTACGAGCAGTACTTC.

V gene TRBV28 combines with J gene TRBJ1-2, with D uncertain. The CDR3 sequence is 15 residues long. Germline V gene lookup returns CDR1 MDHEN and CDR2 SYDVKM. Trimming left V 4 bases short and J 0 bases short, with 12 bases between. The CDR3 nucleotides are TGTGCCAGCAGTTCCCCCGATGCGGCTAACTATGGCTACACCTTC. Translating it yields CASSSPDAANYGYTF.

The chain uses TRBV11-2 and TRBJ2-5; 12 bases match TRBD2. V was clipped by 0 bases and J by 2 bases; unmatched bases: 1. CDR3 length: 16 residues. The germline CDR1 and CDR2 sequences are SGHAT and FQNNGV. CDR3 DNA: TGTGCCAGCAGCTTAGAAGGACTAGCGGGACAAGAGACCCAGTACTTC. This gives the protein CASSLEGLAGQETQYF.

The chain is built from TRBV7-9 and TRBJ2-7, with 9 bases matching TRBD1. This CDR3 is 14 amino acids long. J was trimmed by 10 bases and V by 1 base; bases with no gene match: 8. Germline V gene lookup returns CDR1 SEHNR and CDR2 FQNEAQ (reference sequence). Here the CDR3 reads CASSLDGQGTSQYF. The CDR3 region has the DNA TGTGCCAGCAGCTTAGACGGACAGGGGACGTCTCAGTACTTC. Supplemented by reference TRBV7-9 and TRBJ2-7, the full variable domain reads DTGVSQNPRHKITKRGQNVTFRCDPISEHNRLYWYRQTLGQGPEFLTYFQNEAQLEKSRLLSDRFSAERPKGSFSTLEIQRTEQGDSAMYLCASSLDGQGTSQYFGPGTRLTVT.

V is TRBV7-3 and J is TRBJ1-6; TRBD1 might be the D (6 bases). V dropped 2 bases and J dropped 7 bases, with 9 bases sitting between them. Germline V gene lookup returns CDR1 SGHTA and CDR2 FQGTGA. The length of the CDR3 is 14 residues. The CDR3 sequence is CASSLSTGNSPLHF. The CDR3 DNA is TGTGCCAGCAGCTTATCGACAGGCAATTCACCCCTCCACTTT. Full variable domain (missing parts from reference TRBV7-3 and TRBJ1-6): GAGVSQTPSNKVTEKGKYVELRCDPISGHTALYWYRQSLGQGPEFLIYFQGTGAADDSGLPNDRFFAVRPEGSVSTLKIQRTERGDSAVYLCASSLSTGNSPLHFGNGTRLTVT.

This clone occurred once. This chain joins TRBV6-5 and TRBJ2-7; 8 bases fit TRBD1. The length of the CDR3 is 15 residues. Germline V gives CDR1 MNHEY, CDR2 SVGAGI. Trimming took 0 bases from V and 0 from J; bases not matched to a gene: 1. The CDR3 sequence is CASSYSGQGSYEQYF. The CDR3, as DNA: TGTGCCAGCAGTTACTCCGGACAGGGCTCCTACGAGCAGTACTTC.

A word on this clone: Sequence at one end of the junction differs from germline and may be a read error. The chain is built from TRBV5-6 and TRBJ2-7; D possibly corresponds to TRBD1 (5 bases). From germline, CDR1 is SGHDT and CDR2 YYEEEE. The CDR3 contains 13 residues. The CDR3 DNA follows: TGTGCCAGCAGCTTGGGCCCCCAGGGAACGTCCCCCTTC. Its translation: CASSLGPQGTSPF. Filled out from reference TRBV5-6 and TRBJ2-7, the complete variable domain reads DAGVTQSPTHLIKTRGQQVTLRCSPKSGHDTVSWYQQALGQGPQFIFQYYEEEERQRGNFPDRFSGHQFPNYSSELNVNALLLGDSALYLCASSLGPQGTSPFGPGTRLTVT.

This rearrangement joins TRBV29-1 to TRBJ1-4, with D unclear. Trimming stripped 6 bases from V and 0 bases from J, with 14 bases between. In germline, CDR1 is SQVTM, CDR2 ANQGSEA. The CDR3 spans 15 residues. The CDR3 protein is CSVYKLRATNEKLFF. The CDR3 DNA sequence: TGCAGCGTATATAAACTTCGGGCAACTAATGAAAAACTGTTTTTT.

The chain is built from TRBV5-1 and TRBJ1-2; D not certain. The V and J ends lost 0 bases and 7 bases respectively, with 13 bases between them. The V gene's germline CDR1 is SGHRS and CDR2 YFSETQ. The CDR3 length is 14 residues. In DNA, the CDR3 is TGCGCCAGCAGCTTGGAGGGCAACATAGGTGGCTACACCTTC. It is translated as CASSLEGNIGGYTF.

The chain recombines TRBV9 with TRBJ2-1, with 8 bases lining up with TRBD2. V trimming: 3 bases; J trimming: 3 bases; junction bases outside the gene matches: 5. This CDR3 contains 15 residues. CDR1 and CDR2 from the germline V gene are SGDLS and YYNGEE. CDR3 DNA sequence: TGTGCCAGCAGCGAGGGACTAGAATTCTACAATGAGCAGTTCTTC. It specifies CASSEGLEFYNEQFF. The full variable domain, completed using reference TRBV9 and TRBJ2-1, is DSGVTQTPKHLITATGQRVTLRCSPRSGDLSVYWYQQSLDQGLQFLIQYYNGEERAKGNILERFSAQQFPDLHSELNLSSLELGDSALYFCASSEGLEFYNEQFFGPGTRLTVL.

V is TRBV3-1 (or the pseudogene TRBV3-2) and J is TRBJ2-7, with no clear D. The CDR3 is made up of 15 amino acids. Germline lookup yields CDR1 LGHDT and CDR2 YNNKEL (reference sequence). V gave up 0 bases and J gave up 5 bases, with 14 bases separating them. CDR3 DNA sequence: TGTGCCAGCAGCCAAGACGGGCGGTCCCAAGACGAGCAGTACTTC. Translation: CASSQDGRSQDEQYF.

This sequence joins TRBV2 and TRBJ2-7, with TRBD1 as a possible D gene (6 bases). The CDR3 extends over 15 amino acids. Germline CDR1 is SNHLY and CDR2 is FYNNEI. With 6 bases removed from V and 0 bases from J, the gap between germline ends came to 15 bases. The CDR3 here is CASRRNTGNSYEQYF. The CDR3 DNA follows: TGTGCCAGCAGGAGGAACACAGGGAACTCCTACGAGCAGTACTTC.

This rearrangement joins TRBV24-1 to TRBJ2-1; 8 bases agree with TRBD1. Germline lookup yields CDR1 KGHDR and CDR2 SFDVKD. V trimming: 4 bases; J trimming: 9 bases; junction bases outside the gene matches: 10. This CDR3 region has 15 residues. The CDR3 DNA sequence: TGTGCCACCAGTGAGAACAGGGGGTCGTATACTGAGCAGTTCTTC. This gives the protein CATSENRGSYTEQFF.

V is TRBV19 and J is TRBJ2-7; perhaps TRBD1 as D (6 bases). This CDR3 contains 14 residues. Per germline, CDR1 LNHDA and CDR2 SQIVND (reference sequence). V was shortened by 3 bases and J by 5 bases, with 14 bases between the two germline ends. CDR3 coding DNA: TGTGCCAGTAGTATCCCTGGGACAAGCCACGAGCAGTACTTC. Protein product: CASSIPGTSHEQYF. The full variable domain, its missing parts supplied by reference TRBV19 and TRBJ2-7, is DGGITQSPKYLFRKEGQNVTLSCEQNLNHDAMYWYRQDPGQGLRLIYYSQIVNDFQKGDIAEGYSVSREKKESFPLTVTSAQKNPTAFYLCASSIPGTSHEQYFGPGTRLTVT.

The V call is TRBV19, the J call TRBJ1-5; 10 bases map to TRBD1. Germline CDR1 LNHDA, CDR2 SQIVND (reference sequence). This CDR3 is built from 14 residues. The J segment lost 5 bases and the V segment lost 4 bases, leaving 2 bases of the junction unmatched. In nucleotides, the CDR3 is TGTGCCAGTAGTAAGGGACAGGGGTATCAGCCCCAGCATTTT. Amino acids: CASSKGQGYQPQHF.

This clone showed up just once. The chain is built from TRBV23-1 and TRBJ1-4; no clear D gene. TRBV23-1 carries the ORF label, with uncertain function. The CDR3 consists of 18 residues. The V and J ends lost 4 bases and 0 bases respectively, with 18 bases between them. As DNA, the CDR3 is TGCGCCAGCAGTCGCCGAAATCCACACGATGCAACTAATGAAAAACTGTTTTTT. Amino acids: CASSRRNPHDATNEKLFF.

V and J are TRBV3-1 (or the pseudogene TRBV3-2) and TRBJ2-1; 10 bases match TRBD2. CDR3 length: 16 residues. The J segment lost 5 bases and the V segment lost 1 base, leaving 5 bases of the junction unmatched. From germline, CDR1 is LGHDT and CDR2 YNNKEL (reference sequence). In nucleotides, the CDR3 is TGTGCCAGCAGCCAAGCAATAGCGGGAGGTCACAATGAGCAGTTCTTC. It codes for CASSQAIAGGHNEQFF.

This chain connects TRBV28 to TRBJ2-3; tentatively, D is TRBD1 or TRBD2 (5 bases each). The CDR3 totals 16 residues. Trimming cost V 4 bases and J 5 bases, with 19 bases left between them. Looked up from germline, CDR1 is MDHEN and CDR2 is SYDVKM. The CDR3 bases are TGTGCCAGCAGTTCGCCGGGGACGTCAAAGAGAGATACGCAGTATTTT. Translated: CASSSPGTSKRDTQYF.

The rearrangement links TRBV25-1 to TRBJ2-1; D possibly corresponds to TRBD2 (6 bases). The germline V gene has CDR1 MGHDK and CDR2 SYGVNS. The V and J ends lost 1 base and 1 base respectively, with 11 bases between them. This CDR3 comprises 16 residues. The CDR3 DNA follows: TGTGCCAGCAGTGAATCGGGCGGGGCATCCTACAATGAGCAGTTCTTC. Protein product: CASSESGGASYNEQFF.

As DNA, the CDR3 is TGTGCCAGCAGTTATCAGGGTGGACGGGACGGCTACACCTTC. Encoded protein: CASSYQGGRDGYTF. J is TRBJ1-2 and V is TRBV3-1 (or the pseudogene TRBV3-2), with D maybe TRBD1 (5 bases). Trimming took off 6 bases at V and 8 bases at J, with 19 bases between the two ends. This CDR3 region has 14 residues. Per the germline V gene, CDR1 is LGHDT and CDR2 is YNNKEL (reference sequence).

The rearrangement joins TRBV5-4 to TRBJ2-6, with D perhaps matching TRBD1 (6 bases). The V end was cut by 6 bases, the J end by 0 bases, with 13 bases between. The CDR3 length is 16 residues. Germline assignment: CDR1 SGHNT and CDR2 YYREEE (reference sequence). The CDR3 loop is CASTMDSLSGANVLTF. The CDR3 DNA is TGTGCCAGCACCATGGACAGTCTCTCTGGGGCCAACGTCCTGACTTTC.

This clone was detected only once. The rearrangement uses TRBV15 and TRBJ2-1; no reliable D call. V shed 3 bases and J shed 5 bases, with 2 bases lying between them. The CDR3 totals 11 residues. Germline V gives CDR1 LNHNV, CDR2 YYDKDF (reference sequence). CDR3 coding DNA: TGTGCCACCAGCAGGGACAATGAGCAGTTCTTC. Protein: CATSRDNEQFF.

The chain carries TRBV7-9 and TRBJ2-6, with TRBD1 matching 9 bases. This CDR3 is 17 amino acids long. Germline V CDR1 and CDR2: SEHNR, FQNEAQ (reference sequence). With V trimmed by 5 bases and J by 3 bases, 8 bases remained unmatched. CDR3 amino acids: CASSPGTGSVGANVLTF. DNA for the CDR3: TGTGCCAGCAGCCCCGGGACAGGGTCGGTTGGGGCCAACGTCCTGACTTTC.

Details on this clone: Other DNA variants within this sample encode the same CDR3. V usage is TRBV7-9 and J usage is TRBJ2-7; D perhaps matches TRBD1 (6 bases). Trimming stripped 4 bases from V and 1 base from J, with 11 bases between. The length of the CDR3 is 14 residues. Germline V gene lookup returns CDR1 SEHNR and CDR2 FQNEAQ (reference sequence). The CDR3 DNA is TGTGCCAGCAGCTCCCTCGGACAGTCCTACGAGCAGTACTTC. As protein: CASSSLGQSYEQYF.

CDR3 loop: CASSELGGTSSGNTIYF. The DNA of the CDR3 is TGTGCCAGCAGTGAACTCGGGGGGACGAGCTCTGGAAACACCATATATTTT. This chain links TRBV6-1 with TRBJ1-3; D possibly corresponds to TRBD1 (5 bases). Trimming left V 2 bases short and J 0 bases short, with 14 bases between. The CDR3 covers 17 residues. CDR1 MNHNS and CDR2 SASEGT come from the germline V gene.

V is TRBV24-1 and J is TRBJ2-1; D remains unclear. Germline V gene data show CDR1 as KGHDR and CDR2 as SFDVKD. The CDR3 contains 14 residues. Trimming removed 4 bases from V and 7 bases from J, with 13 bases in between. The CDR3 nucleotides are TGTGCCACCAGTGAGACTCCCCTGGGTAATGAGCAGTTCTTC. This encodes CATSETPLGNEQFF.

This rearrangement joins TRBV7-9 to TRBJ1-6, with D maybe TRBD1 (5 bases). Germline loops: CDR1 SEHNR, CDR2 FQNEAQ (reference sequence). The CDR3 covers 13 residues. Trimming cost V 2 bases and J 8 bases, with 7 bases left between them. The CDR3 coding sequence is TGTGCCAGCAGCTTAATGGGGGATTCACCCCTCCACTTT. Amino acids: CASSLMGDSPLHF.

The CDR3 loop reads CASSLGFSYEQYF. CDR3 coding DNA: TGCGCCAGCAGCTTGGGGTTCTCCTACGAGCAGTACTTC. The V gene is TRBV5-1, the J gene TRBJ2-7; no firm D call. Trimming took 0 bases from V and 0 from J, leaving 4 bases between them. Germline V gives CDR1 SGHRS, CDR2 YFSETQ. The CDR3 consists of 13 residues.

The gene calls are TRBV10-2 and TRBJ2-7; TRBD1 agrees at 9 bases. The V and J ends lost 8 bases and 2 bases, in that order; junction bases with no gene match: 10. The CDR3 sequence is 15 residues long. From germline, CDR1 is WSHSY and CDR2 SAAADI. CDR3 amino acids: CASGEPGQGTYEQYF. The CDR3 bases are TGCGCCAGCGGAGAACCGGGACAGGGAACCTACGAGCAGTACTTC.